Listed below are T cell receptor beta chains from one sample, sequenced in a study of graft-versus-host responses after intestinal transplantation. Repertoires were generated with immunoSEQ multiplex PCR, while TCRdb's copy carries only in-frame clones and drops some. The sample records about 8,000 clones, around 79% being singletons. The sample in question was ileum tissue, obtained about 230 days after intestinal transplant. These receptors were obtained from a human patient who received an intestinal transplant, so some T cells may come from the graft donor. Each CDR3 is given with its conserved first and last residue. A D gene is named only where the DNA matches it firmly. Size is omitted from some rows. Given values are once, few, many or a class for expanded clones.

TRBV20-1,-,-,TRBJ1-1,TGCAGTGCTCATACAGGTACTGAAGCTTTCTTT,CSAHTGTEAFF
TRBV11-2,-,TRBD1,TRBJ2-7,TGTGCCAGCAGCCAACCCGGACAGGGCTACGAGCAGTACTTC,CASSQPGQGYEQYF
TRBV9,-,TRBD1,TRBJ2-5,TGTGCCAGCAGCGTAAGGACAGGGGAGACCCAGTACTTC,CASSVRTGETQYF
TRBV7-2,-,TRBD2,TRBJ2-1,TGTGCCAGCAGCTTAGTTTCGGGGGGGGCCTACAATGAGCAGTTCTTC,CASSLVSGGAYNEQFF
TRBV4-3,-,-,TRBJ1-5,TGCGCCAGCAGCCCGATGCTACACGGGGATGGATATCAGCCCCAGCATTTT,CASSPMLHGDGYQPQHF
TRBV7-9,-,-,TRBJ2-7,TGTGCCAGCAGCTTAGGTACAGGGAGGGCGTACGAGCAGTACTTC,CASSLGTGRAYEQYF
TRBV7-6,-,-,TRBJ1-2,TGTGCCAGCAGCTTTTTTGCAGGGGAATCTGGCTACACCTTC,CASSFFAGESGYTF
TRBV7-9,-,TRBD1,TRBJ1-6,TGTGCCAGCAGCTTATCAGGGGGCGCTAATTCACCCCTCCACTTT,CASSLSGGANSPLHF
TRBV28,-,-,TRBJ2-7,TGTGCCAGCTCAACCCCGGGGAAAGAGCAGTACTTC,CASSTPGKEQYF
TRBV18,-,TRBD2,TRBJ2-3,TGTGCCAGCTCAAAACTAGCGGGGGAGGATACGCAGTATTTT,CASSKLAGEDTQYF
TRBV7-2,-,TRBD2,TRBJ2-7,TGTGCCAGCAGCCTAATAGCGGGAGTCCCCTACGAGCAGTACTTC,CASSLIAGVPYEQYF
TRBV30,-,-,TRBJ2-3,TGTGCCTGGAGTGGGGTAGCGTTCCGCACAGATACGCAGTATTTT,CAWSGVAFRTDTQYF
TRBV14,-,TRBD2,TRBJ2-1,TGTGCCAGCAGCCAAGGGCGGATTGCGGGAGGATACAATGAGCAGTTCTTC,CASSQGRIAGGYNEQFF
TRBV11-2,-,-,TRBJ1-1,TGTGCCAGCAGACGTTGGAGAGCGAGCACTGAAGCTTTCTTT,CASRRWRASTEAFF
TRBV7-9,few,-,TRBJ2-3,TGTGCCAGCAGCCGAGCAGATACGCAGTATTTT,CASSRADTQYF
TRBV2,few,TRBD1,TRBJ1-2,TGTGCCAGATGGACAGGGGATAACTATGGCTACACCTTC,CARWTGDNYGYTF
TRBV6-1,once,-,TRBJ2-7,TGTGCCACTTCCCCCCGACAACCCTACGAGCAGTACTTC,CATSPRQPYEQYF
TRBV6-5,-,TRBD2,TRBJ2-7,TGTGCCAGCACTACGGGGGGAACCTACGAGCAGTACTTC,CASTTGGTYEQYF
TRBV19,-,TRBD2,TRBJ2-7,TGTGCCAGTCGCCCTGAGGCGGGGGGAACCTACGAGCAGTACTTC,CASRPEAGGTYEQYF
TRBV6-5,few,TRBD1,TRBJ1-2,TGTGCCAGCAACACCGGACAGGGCTATGGCTACACCTTC,CASNTGQGYGYTF
TRBV28,few,TRBD2,TRBJ2-3,TGTGCCAGCAGCAGCGGGAGGGTCTATTTT,CASSSGRVYF
TRBV27,-,-,TRBJ2-6,TGTGCCAGCATGCCACAAAAGTTCCCTGGGGCCAACGTCCTGACTTTC,CASMPQKFPGANVLTF
TRBV11-2,-,-,TRBJ2-1,TGTGCCAGCACCTACGACTTACAGGGTTACAATGAGCAGTTCTTC,CASTYDLQGYNEQFF
TRBV5-1,-,-,TRBJ1-2,TGCGCCAGCATCCCGGGAGGGCACGGCTACACCTTC,CASIPGGHGYTF
TRBV6-5,-,-,TRBJ1-1,TGTGCCAGCAGCCTCAGGGAACCCATGAACACTGAAGCTTTCTTT,CASSLREPMNTEAFF